This T cell receptor beta chain is drawn from a study of CD8 T cells in ankylosing spondylitis. Only a few counts were recorded for this clonotype. This CDR3 comprises 17 residues. The V end was cut by 0 bases, the J end by 4 bases, with 15 bases between. The V gene's germline CDR1 is MGHRA and CDR2 YSYEKL. TCRdb ran MiXCR on the 5' RACE reads and lists one entry per CDR3 protein. This table has some 240,000 distinct CDR3 sequences, about 9.1% appearing once. V is TRBV4-1 and J is TRBJ2-2; D may be TRBD1 (6 bases). The sample consisted of blood, either unsorted or a sorted T cell fraction (not recorded which). This TCR was sampled from a male donor with ankylosing spondylitis or in good health (not recorded which). The CDR3 sequence is CASSQDWGLVGTGELFF. Here the CDR3 DNA reads TGCGCCAGCAGCCAAGATTGGGGGCTGGTTGGCACCGGGGAGCTGTTTTTT.